Shown below are 11 T cell receptor beta chains from a single sample sequenced in a study of blood T cell repertoires in COVID-19 (dated by TCRdb to the early 2020s). Libraries were made using the immunoSEQ multiplex PCR assay. The table comes from immuneACCESS by way of TCRdb, which keeps in-frame sequences with V and J called. Part of the clones is missing from these tables; in studies checked, under half for an unresolved V gene and the rest for unknown reasons. This sample is represented by a few hundred thousand clones; roughly 89% of them were singletons. The ten largest clones represent about 9.4% of the sample. Sequenced sample: PBMCs or T cells enriched from blood (not recorded which). The receptors derive from a woman aged 45 to 65 who had recovered from COVID-19.

The CDR3 reads CASAGQTGDTQYF. DNA for the CDR3: TGTGCCAGCGCTGGACAGACAGGTGATACGCAGTATTTT. The chain is built from TRBV2 and TRBJ2-3; TRBD1 might be the D (6 bases). Between the trimmed V and J ends, which lost 8 bases and 6 bases, there was a span of 15 bases. The CDR3 sequence is 13 residues long. CDR1 and CDR2 (germline): SNHLY, FYNNEI.

The chain links TRBV6-2 or TRBV6-3 to TRBJ2-7, with 12 bases aligning to TRBD2. The CDR3 is 15 residues long. Germline V gene lookup returns CDR1 MNHEY and CDR2 SVGEGT. Germline trimming cut 4 bases from V and 1 base from J; bases unmatched to any gene: 2. The CDR3 coding sequence is TGTGCCAGCAGTTGGGGACTAGCGGGTTCCTACGAGCAGTACTTC. It yields the protein CASSWGLAGSYEQYF.

The rearrangement joins TRBV7-6 to TRBJ1-6; 7 bases map to TRBD1. The CDR3 covers 15 residues. Losses at the gene ends were 4 bases for V and 10 bases for J; bases not matched to a gene: 10. Germline V CDR1 and CDR2: SGHVS, FNYEAQ. CDR3 residues: CASSSQTGSLSPLHF. The CDR3 DNA sequence: TGTGCCAGCAGCTCACAGACAGGGTCGTTATCACCCCTCCACTTT.

The J gene is TRBJ2-7, the V gene TRBV6-6; 7 bases fit TRBD1. With 2 bases clipped from V and 5 bases from J, the junction kept 3 bases outside the gene matches. The CDR3 consists of 13 residues. Germline assignment: CDR1 MNHNY and CDR2 SVGAGI (reference sequence). CDR3 region: CASSYHRGNEQYF. The CDR3 nucleotides read TGTGCCAGCAGTTACCACAGGGGTAACGAGCAGTACTTC.

In its sample, this clone was seen a few times. The chain combines TRBV3-1 (or the pseudogene TRBV3-2) with TRBJ2-3, with D tentatively TRBD1 (5 bases). V was pared by 2 bases and J by 4 bases, with 10 bases between. Germline CDR1 and CDR2: LGHDT and YNNKEL (reference sequence). This CDR3 is 14 amino acids long. The CDR3 is CASSQPRDADTQYF. Here the CDR3 DNA reads TGTGCCAGCAGCCAACCCAGGGATGCAGATACGCAGTATTTT.

This chain uses TRBV18 with TRBJ1-3; TRBD1 matches 9 bases. Germline values: CDR1 KGHSH, CDR2 LQKENI. V was pared by 4 bases and J by 0 bases, with 4 bases of the junction left unmatched. The CDR3 extends over 16 amino acids. DNA of the CDR3: TGTGCCAGCTCACGGGGACAGGGACGCTCTGGAAACACCATATATTTT. Protein sequence: CASSRGQGRSGNTIYF.

The J gene is TRBJ2-3, the V gene TRBV3-1 (or the pseudogene TRBV3-2); 8 nucleotides match TRBD1. The ends lost 4 bases at V and 3 bases at J; junction bases unmatched: 9. There are 16 residues in the CDR3. Germline V gene lookup returns CDR1 LGHDT and CDR2 YNNKEL (reference sequence). The CDR3 DNA follows: TGTGCCAGCAGCCGTGACAGGGGCGAGTGGACAGATACGCAGTATTTT. Translating gives CASSRDRGEWTDTQYF.

This chain connects TRBV12-3 or TRBV12-4 to TRBJ2-5; unclear D gene. V was trimmed by 7 bases and J by 5 bases, leaving 11 bases between them. CDR3 length: 12 residues. CDR3 loop: CASKQAEETQYF. The CDR3 DNA reads TGTGCCAGCAAGCAGGCCGAGGAGACCCAGTACTTC.

This clone was observed a single time. The chain links TRBV11-2 to TRBJ2-5; a weak D match, TRBD2 (5 bases). From germline, CDR1 is SGHAT and CDR2 FQNNGV. Trimming stripped 5 bases from V and 4 bases from J, with 17 bases between. The length of the CDR3 is 15 residues. As DNA, the CDR3 is TGTGCCAGCAGCGGACTGGCGGCTGAGCCAGAGACCCAGTACTTC. Protein sequence: CASSGLAAEPETQYF.

This clone has just a few counts. J is TRBJ1-6 and V is TRBV5-1; 10 bases fit TRBD1. The CDR3 is 16 amino acids. V trimming: 0 bases; J trimming: 9 bases; junction bases outside the gene matches: 6. CDR1 is SGHRS and CDR2 is YFSETQ in the germline V gene. This chain's CDR3 is CASSLEAGQGSSPLHF. In DNA form, the CDR3 reads TGCGCCAGCAGCTTGGAAGCGGGACAGGGGAGTTCACCCCTCCACTTT.

The rearrangement joins TRBV7-2 to TRBJ1-2; tentative D call: TRBD1 (5 bases). The CDR3 runs 16 residues. Trimming removed 1 base from V and 4 bases from J, with 16 bases in between. Looked up from germline, CDR1 is SGHTA and CDR2 is FQGNSA. The CDR3 DNA sequence: TGTGCCAGCAGCTTAGGGACCGGGGGTCGGTCCTATGGCTACACCTTC. This codes for CASSLGTGGRSYGYTF.